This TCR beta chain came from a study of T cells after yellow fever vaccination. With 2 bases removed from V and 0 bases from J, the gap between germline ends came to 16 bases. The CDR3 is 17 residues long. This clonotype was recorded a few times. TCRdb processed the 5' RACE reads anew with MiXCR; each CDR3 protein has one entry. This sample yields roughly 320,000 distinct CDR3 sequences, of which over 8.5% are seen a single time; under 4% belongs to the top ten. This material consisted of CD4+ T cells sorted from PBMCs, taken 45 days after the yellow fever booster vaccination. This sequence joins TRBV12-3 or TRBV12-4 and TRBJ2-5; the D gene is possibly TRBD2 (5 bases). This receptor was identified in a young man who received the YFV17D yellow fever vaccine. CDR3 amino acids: CASSLRLAGHYQETQYF. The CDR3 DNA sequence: TGTGCCAGCAGTTTACGGCTAGCCGGTCACTACCAAGAGACCCAGTACTTC.